In this sample, the clone carrying this T cell receptor (beta chain) turned up once. Antigen specificity is unknown. This entry comes from a study of T cell repertoires in cytomegalovirus infection. The study's findings and limits: HLA-C-restricted, CMV-specific TCR beta clonotypes were dominant ex vivo.

The germline V gene encodes CDR1 MNHEY and CDR2 SMNVEV (reference sequence). This CDR3 spans 15 amino acids. Trimming left V 5 bases short and J 5 bases short, with 16 bases between. TCRdb used MiXCR to reprocess the reads, holding one entry per CDR3 protein. The sample includes around 100,000 distinct CDR3 sequences, roughly 41% of them seen just once. This chain links TRBV27 with TRBJ1-5; D not resolved. The specimen comprised CD8+ T cells from cultured PBMCs, sampled from culture after CMV antigen stimulation. The receptor's source is a human donor in good health (CMV status not recorded). Some clones in this sample may be carry-over from other donors' samples. Here the CDR3 reads CASSPSTAGDQPQHF. CDR3 in DNA: TGTGCCAGCAGTCCCTCTACGGCAGGTGATCAGCCCCAGCATTTT.